This T cell receptor (beta chain) derives from a study of blood T cells in healthy people across ages. There are 16 residues in the CDR3. J lost 6 bases, V lost 4 bases, and 11 bases had no gene match. Germline values: CDR1 ENHRY, CDR2 SYGVKD. Only a few counts were recorded for this clonotype. What it recognizes is unknown. RNA extraction gave at least 6 micrograms of total RNA per sample. Study observations and caveats: Compared with aged donors, long-lived donors showed fewer expanded clones, suggesting selection.

Using a J-beta primer mix together with a sample-barcoded 5' primer, a second PCR was run for roughly 6 to 12 cycles. TCRdb reprocessed the 5' RACE reads with MiXCR, giving one entry per CDR3 protein. The data contain about 640,000 distinct CDR3 sequences, roughly 50% of them singletons. The genes are TRBV10-3 and TRBJ2-1, with 8 nucleotides matching TRBD2. Sequenced sample: blood. The receptor comes from a man in his sixties in good health. In nucleotides, the CDR3 is TGTGCCATCAGTGGGGCCCGGGGGGGCCGGGGCAATGAGCAGTTCTTC. It codes for CAISGARGGRGNEQFF.